The rows below give T cell receptor beta chains drawn from one sample of a study of T cell responses to AZD1222 COVID-19 vaccine. Measured with immunoSEQ multiplex PCR; TCRdb has only the in-frame clones, and not every one. The repertoire holds about 57,000 clones, with approximately 85% as singletons. The material was peripheral blood, obtained on day 0 of AZD1222 vaccination. These receptors were taken from an adult in good health. CDR3s include the opening cysteine and the closing phenylalanine or tryptophan. Fields, in order: V gene, D gene, clone size, J gene, CDR3 protein, CDR3 DNA. The D gene is left open where the match is weak. Clone size is stated in some rows and not others, as once, few, many or a class when expanded.

TRBV30,TRBD2,-,TRBJ2-3,CAWTAGGPSDTQYF,TGTGCCTGGACGGCGGGGGGGCCATCAGATACGCAGTATTTT
TRBV6-5,-,-,TRBJ1-5,CASSYSPGLAGAQHF,TGTGCCAGCAGTTACTCGCCGGGGCTGGCGGGGGCCCAGCATTTT
TRBV11-2,-,few,TRBJ2-2,CASSTIQGNTGELFF,TGTGCCAGCAGCACCATACAGGGGAACACCGGGGAGCTGTTTTTT
TRBV5-1,-,-,TRBJ1-1,CASSTGHPNTEAFF,TGCGCCAGCAGCACGGGACATCCAAACACTGAAGCTTTCTTT
TRBV5-4,-,few,TRBJ2-1,CASSPQDKTNEQFF,TGTGCCAGCAGCCCTCAAGATAAGACCAATGAGCAGTTCTTC
TRBV3-1/TRBV3-2,-,-,TRBJ1-1,CASSQDWRGSNTEAFF,TGTGCCAGCAGCCAAGATTGGCGGGGATCGAACACTGAAGCTTTCTTT
TRBV15,TRBD1,-,TRBJ2-1,CATSRAGTGINEQFF,TGTGCCACCAGCAGGGCCGGGACAGGGATCAATGAGCAGTTCTTC
TRBV11-2,-,-,TRBJ2-3,CASSLDGVRTDTQYF,TGTGCCAGCAGCTTAGATGGGGTGAGGACAGATACGCAGTATTTT
TRBV3-1/TRBV3-2,TRBD1,-,TRBJ1-2,CASSHRQGQGYTF,TGTGCCAGCAGCCACCGACAGGGTCAAGGCTACACCTTC
TRBV3-1/TRBV3-2,-,-,TRBJ2-3,CASSQDWGSGGTDTQYF,TGTGCCAGCAGCCAAGATTGGGGGTCAGGGGGCACAGATACGCAGTATTTT
TRBV27,-,-,TRBJ1-1,CASFRKVAFF,TGTGCCAGTTTTAGGAAGGTGGCTTTCTTT
TRBV19,TRBD2,-,TRBJ2-1,CASSQRGADNEQFF,TGTGCCAGTAGTCAGCGGGGGGCAGACAATGAGCAGTTCTTC
TRBV7-9,-,-,TRBJ1-3,CASSLIPTETRNTIYF,TGTGCCAGCAGCTTGATTCCGACAGAAACAAGAAACACCATATATTTT
TRBV10-3,TRBD1,few,TRBJ2-7,CASQGVSYEQYF,TGTGCCAGCCAGGGGGTCTCCTACGAGCAGTACTTC
TRBV28,-,-,TRBJ1-1,CASSDPGQRSTEAFF,TGTGCCAGCAGTGACCCGGGACAAAGGAGCACTGAAGCTTTCTTT
TRBV9,TRBD2,-,TRBJ2-3,CASSARASGGPTDTQYF,TGTGCCAGCAGCGCTCGGGCTAGCGGGGGGCCCACAGATACGCAGTATTTT
TRBV7-2,-,once,TRBJ1-6,CASSRDGAPLHF,TGTGCCAGCAGCCGGGACGGAGCACCCCTCCACTTT
TRBV7-2,-,-,TRBJ2-7,CASSLPGTQYYEQYF,TGTGCCAGCAGCCTCCCTGGGACACAATACTACGAGCAGTACTTC
TRBV3-1/TRBV3-2,TRBD1,-,TRBJ1-5,CASSPNYRGVNQPQHF,TGTGCCAGCAGCCCCAATTACAGGGGTGTTAATCAGCCCCAGCATTTT
TRBV6-4,-,-,TRBJ1-2,CASSERGEGYGYTF,TGTGCCAGCAGTGAACGGGGGGAAGGCTATGGCTACACCTTC
TRBV7-2,-,-,TRBJ2-1,CASSRTPSSYNEQFF,TGTGCCAGCAGCCGGACCCCGAGCTCCTACAATGAGCAGTTCTTC
TRBV7-9,-,-,TRBJ2-7,CASSLAGRGSEQYF,TGTGCCAGCAGCTTAGCTGGCAGGGGAAGCGAGCAGTACTTC
TRBV28,-,-,TRBJ1-2,CASSLSTDYGYTF,TGTGCCAGCAGTTTATCGACAGACTATGGCTACACCTTC
TRBV6-5,TRBD1,-,TRBJ2-7,CASSRTGFSYEQYF,TGTGCCAGCAGCCGGACAGGGTTCTCCTACGAGCAGTACTTC
TRBV7-3,-,-,TRBJ2-3,CASSSFAGARSSTDTQYF,TGTGCCAGCAGCTCGTTCGCGGGGGCACGATCTAGCACAGATACGCAGTATTTT
TRBV15,TRBD1,-,TRBJ1-1,CATKKSGGLTEAFF,TGTGCCACCAAGAAGTCAGGGGGCTTGACTGAAGCTTTCTTT
TRBV19,-,few,TRBJ1-3,CASQVFSGNTIYF,TGTGCCAGTCAAGTCTTCTCTGGAAACACCATATATTTT
TRBV7-8,-,few,TRBJ2-7,CASRRATGNEQYF,TGTGCCAGCCGCCGGGCAACAGGGAACGAGCAGTACTTC
TRBV19,-,-,TRBJ2-6,CASRKPPRGEEAGPPGANVLTF,TGTGCCAGTAGGAAGCCACCTCGCGGCGAGGAGGCAGGGCCCCCTGGGGCCAACGTCCTGACTTTC
TRBV28,TRBD1,few,TRBJ2-1,CASSPPPGQGVERQFF,TGTGCCAGCAGTCCGCCCCCCGGACAGGGGGTAGAGAGGCAGTTCTTC
TRBV5-6,-,-,TRBJ1-2,CASSEPGLTGYTF,TGTGCCAGCAGCGAGCCAGGACTTACTGGCTACACCTTC
TRBV11-3,-,-,TRBJ1-1,CASSPGRIGRGDTEAFF,TGTGCCAGCAGCCCGGGACGCATAGGGAGAGGAGACACTGAAGCTTTCTTT
TRBV6-2/TRBV6-3,-,-,TRBJ1-4,CASSLDHGGQNEKLFF,TGTGCCAGCAGTCTCGACCACGGAGGGCAAAATGAAAAACTGTTTTTT
TRBV7-9,TRBD1,-,TRBJ2-7,CASSFRDSLLELYF,TGTGCCAGCAGCTTTAGGGACAGCCTACTCGAGCTGTACTTC
TRBV5-4,-,-,TRBJ2-7,CASSPAPGGASYEQYF,TGTGCCAGCAGCCCCGCGCCAGGGGGGGCCTCCTACGAGCAGTACTTC
TRBV7-9,-,-,TRBJ2-4,CASSYQGRAQLTKNIQYF,TGTGCCAGCAGCTACCAGGGGCGCGCCCAGCTGACCAAAAACATTCAGTACTTC
TRBV6-5,TRBD1,-,TRBJ2-7,CASSRTGAYEQYF,TGTGCCAGCAGCCGGACAGGGGCCTACGAGCAGTACTTC
TRBV18,-,-,TRBJ1-4,CASSPAQLKLFF,TGTGCCAGCTCACCAGCACAGCTAAAACTGTTTTTT
TRBV15,-,-,TRBJ1-1,CATSRAGRMNTEAFF,TGTGCCACCAGCAGAGCGGGACGGATGAACACTGAAGCTTTCTTT
TRBV27,TRBD1,-,TRBJ2-1,CASSQPGQGAHEQFF,TGTGCCAGCAGTCAGCCGGGACAGGGGGCCCATGAGCAGTTCTTC
TRBV9,-,-,TRBJ1-3,CASSVGVSVSDGNTIYF,TGTGCCAGCAGCGTAGGGGTCTCGGTGAGTGACGGAAACACCATATATTTT
TRBV5-1,-,-,TRBJ2-2,CASSLAGTLNTGELFF,TGCGCCAGCAGCTTGGCCGGGACACTTAACACCGGGGAGCTGTTTTTT
TRBV11-1,-,-,TRBJ2-7,CASSPHGYEQYF,TGTGCCAGCAGTCCACACGGCTACGAGCAGTACTTC
TRBV5-1,-,many,TRBJ1-1,CASSLARNTEAFF,TGCGCCAGCAGCTTGGCCCGGAACACTGAAGCTTTCTTT
TRBV6-6,-,-,TRBJ1-2,CASSPGLKGLYGYTF,TGTGCCAGCAGTCCTGGTCTCAAGGGCCTCTATGGCTACACCTTC
TRBV5-4,TRBD2,-,TRBJ2-5,CASSFGEGRGQETQYF,TGTGCCAGCAGCTTTGGGGAGGGTAGGGGCCAAGAGACCCAGTACTTC
TRBV5-1,-,-,TRBJ1-5,CASKPGTLPQPQHF,TGCGCCAGCAAGCCAGGGACCCTCCCTCAGCCCCAGCATTTT
TRBV5-5,-,-,TRBJ1-6,CASSLATTARSPLHF,TGTGCCAGCAGCTTGGCCACAACAGCGCGGTCACCCCTCCACTTT
TRBV10-1,-,-,TRBJ1-5,CASSDMQPQHF,TGCGCCAGCAGTGATATGCAGCCCCAGCATTTT